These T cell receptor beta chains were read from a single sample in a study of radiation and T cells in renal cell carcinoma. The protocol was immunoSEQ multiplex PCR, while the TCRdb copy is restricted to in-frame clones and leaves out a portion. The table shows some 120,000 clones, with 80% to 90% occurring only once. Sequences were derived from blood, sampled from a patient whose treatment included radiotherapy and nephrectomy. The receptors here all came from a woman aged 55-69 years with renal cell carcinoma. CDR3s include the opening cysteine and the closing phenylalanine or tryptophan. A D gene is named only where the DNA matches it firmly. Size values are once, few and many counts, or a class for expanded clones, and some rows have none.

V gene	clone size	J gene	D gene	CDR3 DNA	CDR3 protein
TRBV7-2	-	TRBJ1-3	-	TGTGCCAGCAGCTTAGTGGTCGGGGGCTCTGGAAACACCATATATTTT	CASSLVVGGSGNTIYF
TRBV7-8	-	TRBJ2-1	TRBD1	TGTGCCAGCAGCTATTACAGGGGAAGGGACAATGAGCAGTTCTTC	CASSYYRGRDNEQFF
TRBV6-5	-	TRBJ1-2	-	TGTGCCAGCACCCGGGTTCAGGGGCACTATGGCTACACCTTC	CASTRVQGHYGYTF
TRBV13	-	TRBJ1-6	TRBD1	TGTGCCAGCAGCCCCAGACAGGGGCCCTCTAATTCACCCCTCCACTTT	CASSPRQGPSNSPLHF
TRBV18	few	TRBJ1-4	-	TGTGCCAGCTCACCACCTAACAATGAAAAACTGTTTTTT	CASSPPNNEKLFF
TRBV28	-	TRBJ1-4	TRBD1	TGTGCCAGCAGTTGGGACAGAAGGGTAAAACTGTTTTTT	CASSWDRRVKLFF
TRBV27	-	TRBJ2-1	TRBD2	TGTGCCAGCAGTTTTCTGCCGACTAGCGGGAGAGTCGTCAATGAGCAGTTCTTC	CASSFLPTSGRVVNEQFF
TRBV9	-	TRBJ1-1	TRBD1	TGTGCCAGCAGCGTTACCGACAGGGGGCCCACTGAAGCTTTCTTT	CASSVTDRGPTEAFF
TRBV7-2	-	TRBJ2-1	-	TGTGCCAGCAGCTTATCCGGGAGAGACAATGAGCAGTTCTTC	CASSLSGRDNEQFF
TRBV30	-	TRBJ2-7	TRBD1	TGTGCCTTTCGGGACAGGCCCTACGAGCAGTACTTC	CAFRDRPYEQYF
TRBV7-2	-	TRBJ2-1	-	TGTGCCAGCAGCCGGGTTAACAATGAGCAGTTCTTC	CASSRVNNEQFF
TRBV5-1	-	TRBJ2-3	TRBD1	TGCGCCAGCAGCGCGACAGGGGTGACAGATACGCAGTATTTT	CASSATGVTDTQYF
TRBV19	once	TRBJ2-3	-	TGTGCCAGTAGCGACAGAAGCACAGATACGCAGTATTTT	CASSDRSTDTQYF
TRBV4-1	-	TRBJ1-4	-	TGCGCCAGCAGCCAAGCGCAGGGACCAACTAATGAAAAACTGTTTTTT	CASSQAQGPTNEKLFF
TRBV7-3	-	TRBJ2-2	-	TGTGCCAGCAGCTTACAGGCAGTTAACACCGGGGAGCTGTTTTTT	CASSLQAVNTGELFF
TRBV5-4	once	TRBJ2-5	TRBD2	TGTGCCAGCAGCTCCGTAGCGGGGGGCCAAGAGACCCAGTACTTC	CASSSVAGGQETQYF
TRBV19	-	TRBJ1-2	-	TGTGCCACTCGTCCCAGGGGCAGGCGGAATAACTATGGCTACACCTTC	CATRPRGRRNNYGYTF
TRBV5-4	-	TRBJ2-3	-	TGTGCCAGCAGCTCAACCTATGGACAGGGAGGGACAGATACGCAGTATTTT	CASSSTYGQGGTDTQYF
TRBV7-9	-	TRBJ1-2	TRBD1	TGTGCCAGCGATACAGGGGGCCCTGGCTACACCTTC	CASDTGGPGYTF
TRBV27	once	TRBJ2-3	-	TGTGCCAGCAGGCTGCTATGGACTAGCACAGATACGCAGTATTTT	CASRLLWTSTDTQYF
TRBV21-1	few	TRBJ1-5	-	TGTGCCAGCAGCAAACAGGGTTCCCGTCAGCCCCAGCATTTT	CASSKQGSRQPQHF
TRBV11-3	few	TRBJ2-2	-	TGTGCCAGCAGCTTGCTAGAGGCCGGGGAGCTGTTTTTT	CASSLLEAGELFF
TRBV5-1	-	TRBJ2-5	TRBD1	TGCGCCAGCAGCTACGGGACAGGGCAAGAGACCCAGTACTTC	CASSYGTGQETQYF
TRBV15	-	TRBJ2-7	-	TGTGCCACCAGCAGAGCCTCCCAGGGGCGGACATACGAGCAGTACTTC	CATSRASQGRTYEQYF
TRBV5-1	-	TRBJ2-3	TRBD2	TGCGCCAGCAGTTTGGGGCTAGCGGTTAGCACAGATACGCAGTATTTT	CASSLGLAVSTDTQYF
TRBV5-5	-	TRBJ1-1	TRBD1	TGTGCCAGCGGGTACAGGGGAACGGAACGCACTGAAGCTTTCTTT	CASGYRGTERTEAFF
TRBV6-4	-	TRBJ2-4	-	TGTGCCAGCAGTCCCGAGACAGGTACCGGGTCTCAGTACTTC	CASSPETGTGSQYF
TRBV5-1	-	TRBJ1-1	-	TGCGCCAGCAGCCTAAAAACCATTACCGGGGGCGGGGGAGCTTTCTTT	CASSLKTITGGGGAFF
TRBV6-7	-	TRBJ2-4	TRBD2	TGTGCCTTGGGGGGGGTCATTCAGTACTTC	CALGGVIQYF
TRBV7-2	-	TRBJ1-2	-	TGTGCCAGCAGCTTGGGCTACGGAGACTATGGCTACACCTTC	CASSLGYGDYGYTF
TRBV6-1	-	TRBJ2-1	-	TGTGCCAGTAGAGGAAGCGGCAGCTCCTACAATGAGCAGTTCTTC	CASRGSGSSYNEQFF
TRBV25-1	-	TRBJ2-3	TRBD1	TGTGCCAGCAGCTTTGGACAGGGGGAGACAGATACGCAGTATTTT	CASSFGQGETDTQYF
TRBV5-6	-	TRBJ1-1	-	TGTGCCAGCAGCCTTAACAGCCGCACTGAAGCTTTCTTT	CASSLNSRTEAFF
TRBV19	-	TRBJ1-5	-	TGTGCCAGTAGTTCCGGGGCGAAAGGCAATCAGCCCCAGCATTTT	CASSSGAKGNQPQHF
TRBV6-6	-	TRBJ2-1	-	TGTGCCAGCAGTTACGGGGGGACCAGCTCCTACAATGAGCAGTTCTTC	CASSYGGTSSYNEQFF
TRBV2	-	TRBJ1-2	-	TGTGCCAGCAGCCTAAGAGGGGAGACCCGAGGGAACTATGGCTACACCTTC	CASSLRGETRGNYGYTF
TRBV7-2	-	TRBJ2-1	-	TGTGCCAGCAGCTTAGAGGAGTCGGGTCTCGATGAGCAGTTCTTC	CASSLEESGLDEQFF
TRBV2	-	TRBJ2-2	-	TGTGCCAGCAGTGAAAATGTGGGACATCAAACCGGGGAGCTGTTTTTT	CASSENVGHQTGELFF
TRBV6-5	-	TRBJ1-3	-	TGTGCCAGCAGGGACGGGCCTGTCTCTGGAAACACCATATATTTT	CASRDGPVSGNTIYF
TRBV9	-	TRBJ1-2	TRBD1	TGTGCCAGCAGCGTAGGTTCAGGGGGCCATGGCTACACCTTC	CASSVGSGGHGYTF
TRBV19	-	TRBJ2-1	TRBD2	TGTGCCAGTAGTATACCTGGCGGACTAGCGGGGAACTCCTACAATGAGCAGTTCTTC	CASSIPGGLAGNSYNEQFF
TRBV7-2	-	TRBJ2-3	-	TGTGCCAGCAAGGCGACTAGCACAGATACGCAGTATTTT	CASKATSTDTQYF
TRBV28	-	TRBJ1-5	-	TGTGCCAGCGCTGGGTGGGGTAGGCAGGGCAATCAGCCCCAGCATTTT	CASAGWGRQGNQPQHF
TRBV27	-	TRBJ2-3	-	TGTGCCAGCAGTTTATTCCAGGGAGATACGCAGTATTTT	CASSLFQGDTQYF
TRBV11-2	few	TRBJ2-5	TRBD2	TGTGCCAGCAGCGCGGGACTAGCCGAGGAAAAGACCCAGTACTTC	CASSAGLAEEKTQYF
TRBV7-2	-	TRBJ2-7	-	TGTGCCAGCTCTCCGGTCATGTTAGGGCCCGAGCAGTACTTC	CASSPVMLGPEQYF
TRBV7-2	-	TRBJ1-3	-	TGTGCCAGCAGCCCGCCGGGAAACACCATATATTTT	CASSPPGNTIYF
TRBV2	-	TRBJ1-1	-	TGTGCCAGCAAAGGGATGGGGGGGAACACTGAAGCTTTCTTT	CASKGMGGNTEAFF
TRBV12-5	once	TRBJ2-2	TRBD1	TGTGCTAGTGGTTTGACCTCAGGGGGCGCGGGCACCGGGGAGCTGTTTTTT	CASGLTSGGAGTGELFF
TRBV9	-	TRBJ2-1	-	TGTGCCAGCAGCGTAGCAGCGAATGAGCAGTTCTTC	CASSVAANEQFF
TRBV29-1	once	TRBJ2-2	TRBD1	TGCAGCGTTGTACCGACAGGGGCCGGGGAGCTGTTTTTT	CSVVPTGAGELFF
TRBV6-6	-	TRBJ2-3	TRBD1	TGTGCCAGCAGACGTGGACAGGGAGGCACAGATACGCAGTATTTT	CASRRGQGGTDTQYF
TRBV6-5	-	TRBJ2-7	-	TGTGCCAGCAGTTACGGAGATGGGCAGTACTTC	CASSYGDGQYF
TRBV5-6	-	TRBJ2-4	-	TGTGCCAGCAGCCCGGACTCCTTCAAAAACATTCAGTACTTC	CASSPDSFKNIQYF
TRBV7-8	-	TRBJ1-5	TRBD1	TGTGCCAGCAGCTCCGGACCGGGACAGGGGGCGCGGGGCAATCAGCCCCAGCATTTT	CASSSGPGQGARGNQPQHF